This T cell receptor beta chain was profiled in a study of T cell responses to AZD1222 COVID-19 vaccine. Study-level results: Mostly white British, mostly female donors; authors suggested clonal diversity may be underestimated.

The table came from immunoSEQ multiplex PCR; TCRdb's copy has only in-frame clones and leaves some out. The data contain roughly 150,000 clones, approximately 83% of them singletons. The CDR3 loop spans 14 amino acids. Trimming took 6 bases from V and 4 from J; bases not matched to a gene: 8. The germline V gene has CDR1 MNHEY and CDR2 SMNVEV (reference sequence). Notes on this clone: Its antigen is currently unknown.

The chain recombines TRBV27 with TRBJ2-7; 8 nucleotides line up with TRBD1. The TCR originated in an adult in good health. The sequencing here drew on peripheral blood, taken on day 0 of AZD1222 vaccination. CDR3 sequence: CASSSRGQIYEQYF. The DNA of the CDR3 is TGTGCCAGCAGCTCCAGGGGGCAGATTTACGAGCAGTACTTC.